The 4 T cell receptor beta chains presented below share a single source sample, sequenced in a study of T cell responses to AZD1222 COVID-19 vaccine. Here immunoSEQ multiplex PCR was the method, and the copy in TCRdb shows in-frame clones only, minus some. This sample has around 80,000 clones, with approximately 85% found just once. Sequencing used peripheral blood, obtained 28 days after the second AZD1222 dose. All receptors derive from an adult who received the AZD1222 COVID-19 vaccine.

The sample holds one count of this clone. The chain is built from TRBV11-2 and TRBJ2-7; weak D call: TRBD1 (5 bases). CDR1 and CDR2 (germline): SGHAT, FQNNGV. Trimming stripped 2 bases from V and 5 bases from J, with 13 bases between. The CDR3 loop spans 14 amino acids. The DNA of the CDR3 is TGTGCCAGCAGCTTAACCAACTTGGGGCACGAGCAGTACTTC. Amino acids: CASSLTNLGHEQYF. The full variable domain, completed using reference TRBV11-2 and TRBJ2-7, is EAGVAQSPRYKIIEKRQSVAFWCNPISGHATLYWYQQILGQGPKLLIQFQNNGVVDDSQLPKDRFSAERLKGVDSTLKIQPAKLEDSAVYLCASSLTNLGHEQYFGPGTRLTVT.

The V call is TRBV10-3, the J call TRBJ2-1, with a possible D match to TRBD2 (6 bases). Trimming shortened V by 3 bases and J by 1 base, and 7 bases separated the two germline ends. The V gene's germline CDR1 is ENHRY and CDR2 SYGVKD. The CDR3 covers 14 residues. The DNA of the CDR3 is TGTGCCATCAGTGATCGGGGGTCCTACAATGAGCAGTTCTTC. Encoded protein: CAISDRGSYNEQFF.

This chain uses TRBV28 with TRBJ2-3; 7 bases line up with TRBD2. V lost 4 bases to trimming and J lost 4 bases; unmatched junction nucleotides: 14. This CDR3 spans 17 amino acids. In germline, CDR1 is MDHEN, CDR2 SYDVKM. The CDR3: CASSSPHLGGDADTQYF. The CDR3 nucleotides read TGTGCCAGCAGTTCTCCTCATTTGGGGGGGGACGCAGATACGCAGTATTTT.

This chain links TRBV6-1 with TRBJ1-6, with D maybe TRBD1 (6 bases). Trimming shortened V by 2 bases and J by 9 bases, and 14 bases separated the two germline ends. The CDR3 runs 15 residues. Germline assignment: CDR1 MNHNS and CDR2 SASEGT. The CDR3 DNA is TGTGCCAGCAGTGAATACCGGGACAAGGGTTCACCCCTCCACTTT. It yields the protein CASSEYRDKGSPLHF.